The rows below give T cell receptor beta chains drawn from one sample of a study of identical twins' blood T cells. Via MiXCR, TCRdb re-called the 5' RACE reads, giving one row per CDR3 protein. In the table there are roughly 380,000 distinct CDR3 sequences, over 25% of which are singletons. Sequencing was carried out using PBMCs. The receptors were sampled from a woman aged 18-49 years in good health. Each CDR3 is given with its conserved first and last residue. D genes are given only for firm matches. Size values are once, few and many counts, or a class for expanded clones, and some rows have none.

TGTGCCAGCAGTTTATTTTGGGGACGGAGCACAGATACGCAGTATTTT,CASSLFWGRSTDTQYF,few,.,TRBV12-3/TRBV12-4,TRBJ2-3
TGCAGTGCTAGAGATCTCACAGGGCCAGCACCCCAGCATTTT,CSARDLTGPAPQHF,many,.,TRBV20-1,TRBJ1-5
TGCAGTGCTAGCCCTTGGACAAGGCGGAACACTGAAGCTTTCTTT,CSASPWTRRNTEAFF,.,.,TRBV20-1,TRBJ1-1
TGCGCCAGCAGCCAAGATGTCCTAGCGGTCAGCACCGGGGAGCTGTTTTTT,CASSQDVLAVSTGELFF,few,TRBD2,TRBV4-3,TRBJ2-2
TGTGCCAGCAGCTCGGTTTTAGTAGCGGGTACAGATACGCAGTATTTT,CASSSVLVAGTDTQYF,many,TRBD2,TRBV7-9,TRBJ2-3
TGCGGTGCTAGTTCTGTTGTGACTAGCGGGACTGAGCAGTTCTTC,CGASSVVTSGTEQFF,.,TRBD2,TRBV20-1,TRBJ2-1
TGTGCCAGCAGCCCAACGTTCGGTGGCACAGATACGCAGTATTTT,CASSPTFGGTDTQYF,.,.,TRBV6-5,TRBJ2-3
TGTGCCAGCAGCGGGATGGTCTTCTCCTACAATGAGCAGTTCTTC,CASSGMVFSYNEQFF,few,.,TRBV5-6,TRBJ2-1
TGCGCCAGCACTCTAGCGGGGGCTAGCACAGATACGCAGTATTTT,CASTLAGASTDTQYF,.,TRBD2,TRBV5-1,TRBJ2-3
TGCAGCGTTGACGATCGGACCCGAGGCACCGGGGAGCTGTTTTTT,CSVDDRTRGTGELFF,.,.,TRBV29-1,TRBJ2-2
TGCAGTGCTAGAGCAGCACTAGCCAAAAACATTCAGTACTTC,CSARAALAKNIQYF,few,.,TRBV20-1,TRBJ2-4
TGCAGTGCGGGTGGCTACACCTTC,CSAGGYTF,few,.,TRBV20-1,TRBJ1-2
TGTGCCTGGAGTGTTCGGTTGGATCAGCCCCAGCATTTT,CAWSVRLDQPQHF,few,.,TRBV30,TRBJ1-5
TGTGCCAGCAGTTCAACCGGGACAGGCCTAAGCTCCTACAATGAGCAGTTCTTC,CASSSTGTGLSSYNEQFF,.,TRBD1,TRBV12-3/TRBV12-4,TRBJ2-1
TGTGCCAGCAGCCAAGCTTATAGAGTTGGTTACGAGCAGTACTTC,CASSQAYRVGYEQYF,few,.,TRBV3-1,TRBJ2-7
TGTGCCAGCAGTTACGGGGGCGCAGATACGCAGTATTTT,CASSYGGADTQYF,many,.,TRBV6-5,TRBJ2-3
TGTGCCAGCAGTACCATCACAGGGCCAGGCACTGAAGCTTTCTTT,CASSTITGPGTEAFF,few,.,TRBV28,TRBJ1-1
TGCAGAGGAGGGGAGGAAAATTATGGCTACACCTTC,CRGGEENYGYTF,.,.,TRBV20-1,TRBJ1-2
TGTGCCATCAGTGAGTCGGCAGGGGCGAGGAAATATGGCGACACCTTC,CAISESAGARKYGDTF,.,.,TRBV10-3,TRBJ1-2
TGCAGCGTTGATGGCAGGGATGGCACTGAAGCTTTCTTT,CSVDGRDGTEAFF,few,.,TRBV29-1,TRBJ1-1
TGCAGCGTCGTCCCGCCCATCCCCCAAGGCCATAGTAACACTGAAGCTTTCTTT,CSVVPPIPQGHSNTEAFF,.,.,TRBV29-1,TRBJ1-1
TGTGCCAGCAGCCTTAGCGGGGACACAGATACGCAGTATTTT,CASSLSGDTDTQYF,few,TRBD2,TRBV3-1,TRBJ2-3
TGTGCCAGCAGTTCCAGCGGGAGTCAAGATACGCAGTATTTT,CASSSSGSQDTQYF,.,TRBD2,TRBV28,TRBJ2-3
TGCAGCGTTGATGCCCCTTTTTGGAATGAGCAGTTCTTC,CSVDAPFWNEQFF,few,.,TRBV29-1,TRBJ2-1
TGTGCCAGCAGCCCACCGGAGTCTAGCTACTACGAGCAGTACTTC,CASSPPESSYYEQYF,few,.,TRBV3-1,TRBJ2-7
TGCGCCAGCAGCTTGGGAACAGGGGGCACGAACTACAATGAGCAGTTCTTC,CASSLGTGGTNYNEQFF,.,TRBD1,TRBV5-1,TRBJ2-1
TGTGCCAGCAGCGTAAATTCATTGACGGCCTACGAGCAGTACTTC,CASSVNSLTAYEQYF,.,.,TRBV9,TRBJ2-7
TGTGCCAGCAGTGTAAAGTGGGAGGGGAACACCGGGGAGCTGTTTTTT,CASSVKWEGNTGELFF,.,TRBD2,TRBV6-1,TRBJ2-2
TGCGCCAGCAGCTTGCAGGCGGCGAACACTGAAGCTTTCTTT,CASSLQAANTEAFF,many,.,TRBV5-1,TRBJ1-1
TGTGCCAGCAGCTTAGAGTGGGGGGCTGAAGCTTTCTTT,CASSLEWGAEAFF,.,.,TRBV7-2,TRBJ1-1
TGTGCCAGCAGCCCACAGGGCCCCCTATATGGCTACACCTTC,CASSPQGPLYGYTF,.,.,TRBV11-2,TRBJ1-2
TGTGCCACCAGCAGAGATCCATCGTGGACACCACAAGAGACCCAGTACTTC,CATSRDPSWTPQETQYF,.,.,TRBV15,TRBJ2-5
TGCAGTGCCGATGACAGCCTCTCTGGAAACACCATATATTTT,CSADDSLSGNTIYF,.,.,TRBV20-1,TRBJ1-3
TGTGCCAGCAGTTTCGGCGGGAGTGGCACCGGGGAGCTGTTTTTT,CASSFGGSGTGELFF,few,TRBD2,TRBV6-2/TRBV6-3,TRBJ2-2
TGCAGTGCTAGAGGAGAGGGTTTTTCCTATGGCTACACCTTC,CSARGEGFSYGYTF,few,.,TRBV20-1,TRBJ1-2
TGCAGTGCCCGGGGACAGGGGAACTACGAGCAGTACTTC,CSARGQGNYEQYF,few,TRBD1,TRBV20-1,TRBJ2-7
TGCAGCGTTGAGCGGGTAGTGAACACTGAAGCTTTCTTT,CSVERVVNTEAFF,few,.,TRBV29-1,TRBJ1-1
TGCGCCAGCAGCTGGAGACAGGGAGGCACTGAAGCTTTCTTT,CASSWRQGGTEAFF,few,TRBD1,TRBV5-1,TRBJ1-1
TGTGCCAGCAGTTTTACAGGGGAAAATCAGCCCCAGCATTTT,CASSFTGENQPQHF,.,TRBD1,TRBV28,TRBJ1-5
TGTGCCAGCAGCTCCGTTCCCCTATCCACAGATACGCAGTATTTT,CASSSVPLSTDTQYF,.,.,TRBV7-3,TRBJ2-3
TGTGCCAGCAGAGTTGATTATACGAGGTCTGAAGCTTTCTTT,CASRVDYTRSEAFF,many,.,TRBV11-2,TRBJ1-1
TGCGCCAGCAGCATCGGGATCCACAATGAGCAGTTCTTC,CASSIGIHNEQFF,few,.,TRBV5-1,TRBJ2-1
TGTGCCAGCAGCTTAGGGACTAGCGGGAATGATACGCAGTATTTT,CASSLGTSGNDTQYF,.,TRBD2,TRBV7-9,TRBJ2-3
TGCAGCGTTGGGACAGGGTGGGCCGGGGAGCTGTTTTTT,CSVGTGWAGELFF,.,TRBD1,TRBV29-1,TRBJ2-2
TGTGCCACCAGTGACCCCTCCCGGACAGGGCAAAACACCGGGGAGCTGTTTTTT,CATSDPSRTGQNTGELFF,few,TRBD1,TRBV24-1,TRBJ2-2
TGTGCCAGCAGTTACACTCCGACAGGGGGGAACACTGAAGCTTTCTTT,CASSYTPTGGNTEAFF,many,TRBD1,TRBV6-5,TRBJ1-1
TGTGCCAGCTCAGCCCAGGCGGGGGGGTCCTACAATGAGCAGTTCTTC,CASSAQAGGSYNEQFF,.,TRBD2,TRBV6-6,TRBJ2-1
TGCGCCAGCAGACAAAGTAATGAAAAACTGTTTTTT,CASRQSNEKLFF,few,.,TRBV5-1,TRBJ1-4
TGCGCCAGCAGCCCCCGACTAGGAAGGAGGAACACCGGGGAGCTGTTTTTT,CASSPRLGRRNTGELFF,.,.,TRBV5-1,TRBJ2-2
TGTGCCAGCAGTTCTCGGGAAGGGAGTAGGAATGGCTACACCTTC,CASSSREGSRNGYTF,few,.,TRBV27,TRBJ1-2
TGTGCCAGCAGCCGGGGGGTATGGGAAAAACTGTTTTTT,CASSRGVWEKLFF,few,.,TRBV14,TRBJ1-4
TGCGCCAGCAGCCAAGTGGGACTAAGGGAGGGTGAGCAGTTCTTC,CASSQVGLREGEQFF,few,TRBD2,TRBV4-1,TRBJ2-1
TGTGCCATCATGAAAGCGGACTGGTACAATGAGCAGTTCTTC,CAIMKADWYNEQFF,.,.,TRBV10-3,TRBJ2-1